This T cell receptor beta chain was profiled in a study of cytomegalovirus exposure and HLA in healthy donors. Vbeta (60) and Jbeta (13) primers were used in the PCR. TCRdb's copy holds only in-frame clones and misses some; the assay was immunoSEQ multiplex PCR. The table lists about 180,000 clones, about 80% of them singletons. Germline lookup yields CDR1 LNHDA and CDR2 SQIVND (reference sequence). This CDR3 region has 14 residues. The V and J ends lost 3 bases and 0 bases respectively, with 6 bases between them. The chain couples TRBV19 to TRBJ1-3, with D uncertain. Source material: PBMCs. This clonotype originated in a woman aged 40 to 49 in good health and CMV-seronegative. The CDR3 nucleotides read TGTGCCAGTAGTATGGCTTACTCTGGAAACACCATATATTTT. It encodes CASSMAYSGNTIYF.